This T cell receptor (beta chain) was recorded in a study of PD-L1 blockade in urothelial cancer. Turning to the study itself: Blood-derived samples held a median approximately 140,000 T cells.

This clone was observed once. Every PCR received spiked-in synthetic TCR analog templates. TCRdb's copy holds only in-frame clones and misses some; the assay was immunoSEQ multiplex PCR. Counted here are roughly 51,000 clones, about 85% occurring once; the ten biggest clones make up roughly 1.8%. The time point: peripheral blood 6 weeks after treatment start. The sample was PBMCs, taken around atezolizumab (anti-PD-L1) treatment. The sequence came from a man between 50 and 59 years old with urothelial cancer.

The CDR3 DNA reads as TGTGCCAGCAGTTTCGCCGGGAACACTGAAGCTTTCTTT. This gives the protein CASSFAGNTEAFF. V gene TRBV27 combines with J gene TRBJ1-1; D remains ambiguous. Germline V gene sequence: CDR1 MNHEY, CDR2 SMNVEV (reference sequence). V was shortened by 3 bases and J by 1 base, with 6 bases between the two germline ends. This CDR3 has 13 amino acids.